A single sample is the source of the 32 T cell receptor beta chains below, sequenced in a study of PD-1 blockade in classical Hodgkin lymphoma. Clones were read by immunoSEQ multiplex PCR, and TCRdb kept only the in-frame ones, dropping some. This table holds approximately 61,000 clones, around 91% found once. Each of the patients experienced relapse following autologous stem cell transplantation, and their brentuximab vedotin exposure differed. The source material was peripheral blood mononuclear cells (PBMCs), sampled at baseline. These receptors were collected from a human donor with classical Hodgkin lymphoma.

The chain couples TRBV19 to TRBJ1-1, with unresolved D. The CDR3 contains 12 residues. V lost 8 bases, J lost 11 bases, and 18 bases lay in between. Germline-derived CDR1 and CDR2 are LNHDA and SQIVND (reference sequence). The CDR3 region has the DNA TGTGCCAGTGACTACGGAACATCGGGGGCTTTCTTT. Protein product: CASDYGTSGAFF.

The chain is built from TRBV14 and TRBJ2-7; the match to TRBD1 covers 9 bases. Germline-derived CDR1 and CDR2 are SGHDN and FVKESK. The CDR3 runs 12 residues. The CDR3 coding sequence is TGTGCAACAGGGGGCTCCCCTTACGAGCAGTACTTC. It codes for CATGGSPYEQYF.

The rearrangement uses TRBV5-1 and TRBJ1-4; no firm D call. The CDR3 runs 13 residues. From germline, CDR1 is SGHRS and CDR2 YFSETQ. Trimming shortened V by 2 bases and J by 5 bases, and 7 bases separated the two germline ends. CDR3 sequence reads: CASSFQLNEKLFF. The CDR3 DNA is TGCGCCAGCAGCTTCCAGCTAAATGAAAAACTGTTTTTT.

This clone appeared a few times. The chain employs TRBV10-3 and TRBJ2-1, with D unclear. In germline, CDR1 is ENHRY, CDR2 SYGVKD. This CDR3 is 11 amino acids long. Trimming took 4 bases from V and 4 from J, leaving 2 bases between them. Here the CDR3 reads CAISGYNEQFF. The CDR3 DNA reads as TGTGCCATCAGTGGATACAATGAGCAGTTCTTC.

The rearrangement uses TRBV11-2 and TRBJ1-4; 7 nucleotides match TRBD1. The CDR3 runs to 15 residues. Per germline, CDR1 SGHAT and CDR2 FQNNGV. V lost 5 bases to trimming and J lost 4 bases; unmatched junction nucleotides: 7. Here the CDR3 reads CASSAGQSHNEKLFF. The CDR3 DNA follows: TGTGCCAGCAGCGCGGGACAGAGTCATAATGAAAAACTGTTTTTT.

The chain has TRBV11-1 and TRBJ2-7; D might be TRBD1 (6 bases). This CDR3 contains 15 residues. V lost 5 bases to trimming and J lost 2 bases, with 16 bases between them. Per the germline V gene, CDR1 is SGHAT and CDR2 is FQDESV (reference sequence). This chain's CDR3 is CASSVQGTTAYEQYF. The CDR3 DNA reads TGTGCCAGCAGCGTACAGGGAACGACGGCCTACGAGCAGTACTTC.

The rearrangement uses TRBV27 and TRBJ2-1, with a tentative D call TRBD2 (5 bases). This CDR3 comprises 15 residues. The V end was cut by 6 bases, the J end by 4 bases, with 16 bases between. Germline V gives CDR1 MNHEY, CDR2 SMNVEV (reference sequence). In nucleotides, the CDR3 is TGTGCCAGCAGCGCCGGGTACGGGGAATACAATGAGCAGTTCTTC. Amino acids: CASSAGYGEYNEQFF.

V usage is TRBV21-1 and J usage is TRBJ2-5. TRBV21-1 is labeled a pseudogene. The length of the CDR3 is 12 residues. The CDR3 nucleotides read TGTGCCAGCAGCAGGGACCGGGAATCCCAGTACTTC. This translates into CASSRDRESQYF.

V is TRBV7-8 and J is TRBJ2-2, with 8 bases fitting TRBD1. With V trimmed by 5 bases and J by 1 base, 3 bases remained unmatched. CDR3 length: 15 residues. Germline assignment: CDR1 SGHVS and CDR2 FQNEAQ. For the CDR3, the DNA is TGTGCCAGCAGCGACGGACAGGGGAACACCGGGGAGCTGTTTTTT. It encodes CASSDGQGNTGELFF.

CDR3 loop: CASSQPGSYEQYF. CDR3 coding DNA: TGCGCCAGCAGCCAGCCAGGGTCCTACGAGCAGTACTTC. The V call is TRBV4-1, the J call TRBJ2-7; weak D call: TRBD1 (5 bases). Germline V gives CDR1 MGHRA, CDR2 YSYEKL. V gave up 3 bases and J gave up 1 base, with 7 bases separating them. The CDR3 covers 13 residues.

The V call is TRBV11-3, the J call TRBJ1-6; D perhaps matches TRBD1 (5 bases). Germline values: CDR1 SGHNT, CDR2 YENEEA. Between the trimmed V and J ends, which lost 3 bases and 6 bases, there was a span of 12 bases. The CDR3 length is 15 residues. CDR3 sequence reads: CASSFQGAGNSPLHF. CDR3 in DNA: TGTGCCAGCAGCTTTCAGGGCGCAGGTAATTCACCCCTCCACTTT.

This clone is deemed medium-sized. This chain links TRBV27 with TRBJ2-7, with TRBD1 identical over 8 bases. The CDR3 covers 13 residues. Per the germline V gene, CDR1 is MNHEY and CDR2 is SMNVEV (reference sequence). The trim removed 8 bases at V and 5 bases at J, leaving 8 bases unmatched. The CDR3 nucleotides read TGTGCCAGCGCCTTTGCAGGGGGCGACGAGCAGTACTTC. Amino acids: CASAFAGGDEQYF.

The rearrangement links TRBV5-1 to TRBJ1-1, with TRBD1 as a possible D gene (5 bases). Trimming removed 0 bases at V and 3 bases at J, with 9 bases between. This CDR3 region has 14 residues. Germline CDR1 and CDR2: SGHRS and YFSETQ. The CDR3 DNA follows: TGCGCCAGCAGCTTGGCTGGGGGAGACACTGAAGCTTTCTTT. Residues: CASSLAGGDTEAFF.

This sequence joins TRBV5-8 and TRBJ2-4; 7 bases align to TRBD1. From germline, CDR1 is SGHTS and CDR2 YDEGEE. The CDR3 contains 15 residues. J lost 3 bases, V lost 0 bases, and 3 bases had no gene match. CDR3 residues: CASSLEGAGKNIQYF. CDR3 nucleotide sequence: TGTGCCAGCAGCTTGGAGGGGGCCGGCAAAAACATTCAGTACTTC. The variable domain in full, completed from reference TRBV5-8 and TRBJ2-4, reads EAGVTQSPTHLIKTRGQQATLRCSPISGHTSVYWYQQALGLGLQFLLWYDEGEERNRGNFPPRFSGRQFPNYSSELNVNALELEDSALYLCASSLEGAGKNIQYFGAGTRLSVL.

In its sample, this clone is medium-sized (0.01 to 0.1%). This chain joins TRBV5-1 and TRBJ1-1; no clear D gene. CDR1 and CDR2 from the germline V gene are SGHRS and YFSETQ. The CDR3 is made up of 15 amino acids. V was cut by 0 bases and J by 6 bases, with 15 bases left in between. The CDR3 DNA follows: TGCGCCAGCAGCTTGGGTTGGATATGGGTTCCTGAAGCTTTCTTT. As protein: CASSLGWIWVPEAFF.

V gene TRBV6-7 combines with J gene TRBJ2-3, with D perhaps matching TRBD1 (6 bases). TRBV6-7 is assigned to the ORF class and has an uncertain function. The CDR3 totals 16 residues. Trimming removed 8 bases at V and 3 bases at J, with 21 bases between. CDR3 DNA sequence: TGTGCCAGCCGGGCTTACAGGGAGCCTATGACAGATACGCAGTATTTT. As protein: CASRAYREPMTDTQYF.

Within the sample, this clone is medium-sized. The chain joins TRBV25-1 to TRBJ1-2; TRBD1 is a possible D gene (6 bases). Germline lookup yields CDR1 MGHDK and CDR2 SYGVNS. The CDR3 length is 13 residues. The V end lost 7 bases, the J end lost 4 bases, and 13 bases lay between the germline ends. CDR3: CASTRGQIYGYTF. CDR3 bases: TGTGCCAGCACCCGTGGACAGATCTATGGCTACACCTTC.

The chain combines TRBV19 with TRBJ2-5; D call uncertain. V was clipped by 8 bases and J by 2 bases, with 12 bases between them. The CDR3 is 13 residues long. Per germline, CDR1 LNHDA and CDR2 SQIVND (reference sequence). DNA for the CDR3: TGTGCCAGTGGTCCCTGGAGACAAGAGACCCAGTACTTC. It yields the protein CASGPWRQETQYF.

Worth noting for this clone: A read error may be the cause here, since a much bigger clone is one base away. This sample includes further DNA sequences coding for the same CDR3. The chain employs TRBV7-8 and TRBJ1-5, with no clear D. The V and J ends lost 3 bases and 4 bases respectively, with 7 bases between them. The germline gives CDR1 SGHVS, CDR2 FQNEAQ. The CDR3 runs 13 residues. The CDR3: CASSFGVNQPQHF. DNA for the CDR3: TGTGCCAGCAGCTTCGGGGTTAATCAGCCCCAGCATTTT.

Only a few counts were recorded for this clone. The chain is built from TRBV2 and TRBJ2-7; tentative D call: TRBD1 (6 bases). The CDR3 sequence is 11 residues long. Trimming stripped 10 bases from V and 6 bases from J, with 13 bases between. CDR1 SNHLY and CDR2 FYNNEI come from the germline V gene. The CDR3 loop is CATQGGGEQYF. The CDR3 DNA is TGTGCCACACAGGGTGGAGGCGAGCAGTACTTC.

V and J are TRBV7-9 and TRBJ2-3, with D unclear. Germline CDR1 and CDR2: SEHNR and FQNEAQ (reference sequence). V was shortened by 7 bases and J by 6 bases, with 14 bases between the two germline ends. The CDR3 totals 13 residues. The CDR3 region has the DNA TGTGCCAGCACACCCATGTTGGGGGATACGCAGTATTTT. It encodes CASTPMLGDTQYF.

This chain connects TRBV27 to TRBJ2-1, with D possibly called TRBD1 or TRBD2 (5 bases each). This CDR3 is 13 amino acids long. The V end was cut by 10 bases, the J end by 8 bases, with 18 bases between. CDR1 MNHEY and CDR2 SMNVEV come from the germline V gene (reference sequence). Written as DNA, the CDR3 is TGTGCCACTGCCGGGACCGGATACTATGAGCAGTTCTTC. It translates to CATAGTGYYEQFF.

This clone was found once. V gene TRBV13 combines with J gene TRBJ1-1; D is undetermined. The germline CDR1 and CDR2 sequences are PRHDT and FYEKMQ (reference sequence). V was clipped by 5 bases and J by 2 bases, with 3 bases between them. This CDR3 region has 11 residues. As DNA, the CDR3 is TGTGCCAGCAGCACCAACACTGAAGCTTTCTTT. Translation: CASSTNTEAFF.

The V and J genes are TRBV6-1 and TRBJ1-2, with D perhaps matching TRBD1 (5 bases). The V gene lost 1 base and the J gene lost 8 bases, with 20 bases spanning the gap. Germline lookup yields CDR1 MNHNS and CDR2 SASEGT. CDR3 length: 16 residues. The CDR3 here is CASSEEEGTGVRGYTF. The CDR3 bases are TGTGCCAGCAGTGAAGAAGAGGGAACGGGGGTGAGAGGCTACACCTTC.

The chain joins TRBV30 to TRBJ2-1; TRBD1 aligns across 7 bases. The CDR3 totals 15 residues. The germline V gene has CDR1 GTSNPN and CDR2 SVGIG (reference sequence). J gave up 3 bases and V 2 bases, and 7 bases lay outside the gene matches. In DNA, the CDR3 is TGTGCCTGGAGTCTTGGGACAGCGAGCTACAATGAGCAGTTCTTC. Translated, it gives CAWSLGTASYNEQFF.

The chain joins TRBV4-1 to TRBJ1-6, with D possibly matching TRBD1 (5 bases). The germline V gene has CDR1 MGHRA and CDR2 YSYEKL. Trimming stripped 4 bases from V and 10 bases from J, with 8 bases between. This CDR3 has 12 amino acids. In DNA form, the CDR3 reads TGCGCCAGCAGCCGGACATGGTCACCCCTCCACTTT. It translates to CASSRTWSPLHF.

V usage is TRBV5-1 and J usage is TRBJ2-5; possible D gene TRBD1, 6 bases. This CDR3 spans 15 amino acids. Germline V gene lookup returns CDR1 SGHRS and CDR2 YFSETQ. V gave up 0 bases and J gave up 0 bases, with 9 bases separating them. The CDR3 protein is CASSLGGQHQETQYF. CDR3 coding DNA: TGCGCCAGCAGCTTGGGAGGACAGCACCAAGAGACCCAGTACTTC.

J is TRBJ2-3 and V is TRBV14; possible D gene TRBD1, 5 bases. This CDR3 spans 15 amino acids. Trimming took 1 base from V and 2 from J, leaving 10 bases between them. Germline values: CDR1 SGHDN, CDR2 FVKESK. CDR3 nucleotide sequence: TGTGCCAGCAGCCAAGTGACAGCATTCACAGATACGCAGTATTTT. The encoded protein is CASSQVTAFTDTQYF.

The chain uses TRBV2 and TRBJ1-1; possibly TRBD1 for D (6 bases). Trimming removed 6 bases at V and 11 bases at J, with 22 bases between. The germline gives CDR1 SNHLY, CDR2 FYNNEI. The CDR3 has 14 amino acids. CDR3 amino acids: CASRPPVQGGSAFF. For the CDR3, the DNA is TGTGCCAGCAGGCCACCCGTCCAAGGGGGAAGCGCTTTCTTT.

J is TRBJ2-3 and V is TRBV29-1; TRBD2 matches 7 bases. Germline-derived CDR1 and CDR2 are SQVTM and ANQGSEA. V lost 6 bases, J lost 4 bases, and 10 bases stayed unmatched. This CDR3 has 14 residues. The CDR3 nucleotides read TGCAGCGTAGGCGGGAGAACTGACGCAGATACGCAGTATTTT. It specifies CSVGGRTDADTQYF.

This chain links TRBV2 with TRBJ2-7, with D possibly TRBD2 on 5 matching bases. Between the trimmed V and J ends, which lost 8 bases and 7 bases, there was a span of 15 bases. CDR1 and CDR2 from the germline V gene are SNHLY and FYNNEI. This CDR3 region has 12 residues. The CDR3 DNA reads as TGTGCCAGCTTGGGAGCGGTTCCGGAGCAGTACTTC. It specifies CASLGAVPEQYF.

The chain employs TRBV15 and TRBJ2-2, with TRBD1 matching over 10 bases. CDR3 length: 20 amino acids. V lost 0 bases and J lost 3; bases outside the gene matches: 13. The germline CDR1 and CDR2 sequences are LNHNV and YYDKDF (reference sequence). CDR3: CATSRESWVVTGGDTGELFF. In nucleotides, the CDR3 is TGTGCCACCAGCAGAGAGAGTTGGGTCGTGACAGGGGGCGACACCGGGGAGCTGTTTTTT.